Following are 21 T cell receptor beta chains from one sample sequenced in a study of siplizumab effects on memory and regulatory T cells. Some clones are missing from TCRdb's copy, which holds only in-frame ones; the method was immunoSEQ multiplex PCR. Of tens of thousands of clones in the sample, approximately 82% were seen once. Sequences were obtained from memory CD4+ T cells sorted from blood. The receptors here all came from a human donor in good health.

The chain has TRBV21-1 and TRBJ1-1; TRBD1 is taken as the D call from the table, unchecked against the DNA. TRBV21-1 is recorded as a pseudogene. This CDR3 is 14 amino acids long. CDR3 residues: CASSKAGADTEAFF. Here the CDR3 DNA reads TGTGCCAGCAGCAAAGCGGGGGCTGACACTGAAGCTTTCTTT.

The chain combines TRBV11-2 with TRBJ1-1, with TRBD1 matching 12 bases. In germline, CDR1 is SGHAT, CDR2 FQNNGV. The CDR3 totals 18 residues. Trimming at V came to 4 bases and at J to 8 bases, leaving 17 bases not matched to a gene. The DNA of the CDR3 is TGTGCCAGCAGCTCACACCCGGGACAGGGGGCTTGGGTGCCCGAAGCTTTCTTT. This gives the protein CASSSHPGQGAWVPEAFF.

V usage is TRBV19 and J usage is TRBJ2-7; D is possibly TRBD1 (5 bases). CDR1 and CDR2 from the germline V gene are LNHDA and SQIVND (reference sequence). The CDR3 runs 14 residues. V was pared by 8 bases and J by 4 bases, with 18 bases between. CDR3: CASGTGNTHYEQYF. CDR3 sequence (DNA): TGTGCCAGTGGTACAGGAAACACCCATTACGAGCAGTACTTC.

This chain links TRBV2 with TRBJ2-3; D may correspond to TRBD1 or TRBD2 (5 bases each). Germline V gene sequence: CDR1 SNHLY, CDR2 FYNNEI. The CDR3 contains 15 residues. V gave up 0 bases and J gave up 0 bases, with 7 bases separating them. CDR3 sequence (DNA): TGTGCCAGCAGTGAAGCGGGGGTTAGCACAGATACGCAGTATTTT. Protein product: CASSEAGVSTDTQYF.

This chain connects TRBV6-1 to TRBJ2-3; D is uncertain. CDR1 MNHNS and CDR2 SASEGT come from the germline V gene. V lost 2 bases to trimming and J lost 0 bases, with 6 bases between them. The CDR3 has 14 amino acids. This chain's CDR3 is CASSETHSTDTQYF. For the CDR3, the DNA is TGTGCCAGCAGTGAAACTCACAGCACAGATACGCAGTATTTT.

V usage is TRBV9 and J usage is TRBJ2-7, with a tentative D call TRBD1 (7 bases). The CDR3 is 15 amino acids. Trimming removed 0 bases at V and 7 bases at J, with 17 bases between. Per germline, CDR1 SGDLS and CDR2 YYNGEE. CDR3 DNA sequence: TGTGCCAGCAGCGTAGGCGGGACAGTGAGTGGTGAGCAGTACTTC. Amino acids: CASSVGGTVSGEQYF. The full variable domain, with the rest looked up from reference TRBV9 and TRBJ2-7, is DSGVTQTPKHLITATGQRVTLRCSPRSGDLSVYWYQQSLDQGLQFLIQYYNGEERAKGNILERFSAQQFPDLHSELNLSSLELGDSALYFCASSVGGTVSGEQYFGPGTRLTVT.

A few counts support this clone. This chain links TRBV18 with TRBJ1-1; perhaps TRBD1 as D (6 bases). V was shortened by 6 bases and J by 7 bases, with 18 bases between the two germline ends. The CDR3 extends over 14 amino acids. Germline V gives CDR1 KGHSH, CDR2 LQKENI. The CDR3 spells CASSSAGGGLEAFF. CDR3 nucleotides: TGTGCCAGCTCTTCGGCGGGGGGCGGCCTTGAAGCTTTCTTT. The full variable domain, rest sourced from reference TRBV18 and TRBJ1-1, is NAGVMQNPRHLVRRRGQEARLRCSPMKGHSHVYWYRQLPEEGLKFMVYLQKENIIDESGMPKERFSAEFPKEGPSILRIQQVVRGDSAAYFCASSSAGGGLEAFFGQGTRLTVV.

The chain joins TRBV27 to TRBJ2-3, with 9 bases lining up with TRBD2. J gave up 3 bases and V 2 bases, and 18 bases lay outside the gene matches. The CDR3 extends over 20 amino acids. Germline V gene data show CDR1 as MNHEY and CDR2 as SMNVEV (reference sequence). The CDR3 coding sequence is TGTGCCAGCAGTTTAAGGGCTAGCGGGATTCGGGAAAGCAGGACAGATACGCAGTATTTT. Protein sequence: CASSLRASGIRESRTDTQYF.

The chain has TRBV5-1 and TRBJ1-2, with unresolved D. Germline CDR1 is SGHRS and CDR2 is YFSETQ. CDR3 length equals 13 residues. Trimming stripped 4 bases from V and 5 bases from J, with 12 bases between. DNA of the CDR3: TGCGCCAGCAGCCCGACGGGCGGGTATGGCTACACCTTC. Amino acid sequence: CASSPTGGYGYTF.

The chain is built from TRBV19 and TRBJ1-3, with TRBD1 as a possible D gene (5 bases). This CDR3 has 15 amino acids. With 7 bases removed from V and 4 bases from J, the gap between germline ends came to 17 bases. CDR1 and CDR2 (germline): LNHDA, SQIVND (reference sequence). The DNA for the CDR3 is TGTGCCAGTACCCCGGGGGGAGCATACGGAAACACCATATATTTT. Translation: CASTPGGAYGNTIYF.

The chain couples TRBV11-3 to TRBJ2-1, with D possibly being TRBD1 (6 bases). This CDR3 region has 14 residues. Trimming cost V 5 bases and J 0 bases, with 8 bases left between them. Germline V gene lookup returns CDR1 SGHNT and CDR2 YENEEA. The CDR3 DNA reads TGTGCCAGCAGCCAGGGGAGCTCCTACAATGAGCAGTTCTTC. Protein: CASSQGSSYNEQFF. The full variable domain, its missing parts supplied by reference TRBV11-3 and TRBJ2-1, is EAGVVQSPRYKIIEKKQPVAFWCNPISGHNTLYWYLQNLGQGPELLIRYENEEAVDDSQLPKDRFSAERLKGVDSTLKIQPAELGDSAVYLCASSQGSSYNEQFFGPGTRLTVL.

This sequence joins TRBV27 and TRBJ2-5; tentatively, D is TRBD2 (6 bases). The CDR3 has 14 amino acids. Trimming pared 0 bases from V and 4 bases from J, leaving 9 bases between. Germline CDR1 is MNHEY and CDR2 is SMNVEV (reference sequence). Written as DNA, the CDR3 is TGTGCCAGCAGTTTATCGCCTAGCGTAGAGACCCAGTACTTC. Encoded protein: CASSLSPSVETQYF.

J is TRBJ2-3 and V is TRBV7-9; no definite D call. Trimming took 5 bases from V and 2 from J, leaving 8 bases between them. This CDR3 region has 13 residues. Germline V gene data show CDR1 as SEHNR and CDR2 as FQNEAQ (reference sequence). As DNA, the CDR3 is TGTGCCAGCAGCGGGTCAGTCACAGATACGCAGTATTTT. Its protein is CASSGSVTDTQYF.

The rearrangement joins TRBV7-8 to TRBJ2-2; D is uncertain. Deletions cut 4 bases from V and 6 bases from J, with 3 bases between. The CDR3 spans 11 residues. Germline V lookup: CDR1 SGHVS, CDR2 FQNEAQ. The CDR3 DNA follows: TGTGCCAGCAGCTATGCCGGGGAGCTGTTTTTT. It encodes CASSYAGELFF.

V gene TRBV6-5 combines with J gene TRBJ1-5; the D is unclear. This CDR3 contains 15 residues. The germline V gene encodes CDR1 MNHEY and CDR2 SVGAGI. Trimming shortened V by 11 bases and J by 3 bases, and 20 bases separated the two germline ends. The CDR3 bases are TGTGCCCCAGAAAAGTCTAATGGGGACAATCAGCCCCAGCATTTT. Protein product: CAPEKSNGDNQPQHF.

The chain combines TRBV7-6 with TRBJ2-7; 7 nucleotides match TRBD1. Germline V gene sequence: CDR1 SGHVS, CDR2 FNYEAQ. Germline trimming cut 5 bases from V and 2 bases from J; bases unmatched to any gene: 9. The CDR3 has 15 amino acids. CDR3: CASSRTGDVAYEQYF. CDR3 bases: TGTGCCAGCAGCCGCACAGGGGATGTAGCCTACGAGCAGTACTTC.

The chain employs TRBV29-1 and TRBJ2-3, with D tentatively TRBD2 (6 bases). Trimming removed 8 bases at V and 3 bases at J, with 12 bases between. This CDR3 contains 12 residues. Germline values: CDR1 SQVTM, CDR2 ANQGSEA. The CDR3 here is CSKEEGTDTQYF. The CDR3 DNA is TGCAGCAAAGAGGAGGGAACAGATACGCAGTATTTT.

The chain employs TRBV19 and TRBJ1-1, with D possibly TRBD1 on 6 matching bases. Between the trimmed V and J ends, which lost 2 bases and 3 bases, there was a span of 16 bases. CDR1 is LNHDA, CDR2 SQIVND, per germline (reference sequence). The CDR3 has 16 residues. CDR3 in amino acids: CASSIQGHSEDTEAFF. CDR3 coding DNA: TGTGCCAGTAGTATACAGGGACACTCAGAAGACACTGAAGCTTTCTTT.

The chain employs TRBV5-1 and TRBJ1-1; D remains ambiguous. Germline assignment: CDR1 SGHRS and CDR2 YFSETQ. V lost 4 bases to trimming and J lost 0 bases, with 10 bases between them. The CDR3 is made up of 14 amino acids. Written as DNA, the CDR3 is TGCGCCAGCAGCCCAAGACCCATGAACACTGAAGCTTTCTTT. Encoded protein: CASSPRPMNTEAFF. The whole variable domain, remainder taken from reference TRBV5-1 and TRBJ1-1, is KAGVTQTPRYLIKTRGQQVTLSCSPISGHRSVSWYQQTPGQGLQFLFEYFSETQRNKGNFPGRFSGRQFSNSRSEMNVSTLELGDSALYLCASSPRPMNTEAFFGQGTRLTVV.

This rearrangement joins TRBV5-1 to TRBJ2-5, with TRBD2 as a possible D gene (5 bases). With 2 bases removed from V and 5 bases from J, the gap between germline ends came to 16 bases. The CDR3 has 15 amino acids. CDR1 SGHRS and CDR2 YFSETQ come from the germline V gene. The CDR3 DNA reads TGCGCCAGCAGCTTCCTGGACCGGGGTGGGGAGACCCAGTACTTC. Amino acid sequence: CASSFLDRGGETQYF.

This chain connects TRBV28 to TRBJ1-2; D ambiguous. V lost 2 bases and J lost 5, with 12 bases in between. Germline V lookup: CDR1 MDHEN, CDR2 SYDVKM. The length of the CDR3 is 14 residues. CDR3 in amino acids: CASSLSVTRYGYTF. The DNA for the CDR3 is TGTGCCAGCAGTTTAAGTGTGACAAGATATGGCTACACCTTC.